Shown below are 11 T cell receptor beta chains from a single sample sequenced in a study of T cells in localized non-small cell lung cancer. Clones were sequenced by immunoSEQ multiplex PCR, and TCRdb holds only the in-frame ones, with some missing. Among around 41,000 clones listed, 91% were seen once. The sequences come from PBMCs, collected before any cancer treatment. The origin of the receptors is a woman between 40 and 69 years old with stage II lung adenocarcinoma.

The CDR3: CASMASTDTQYF. CDR3 nucleotides: TGTGCCAGCATGGCGAGCACAGATACGCAGTATTTT. The V gene is TRBV6-6, the J gene TRBJ2-3; D unclear. V was cut by 7 bases and J by 0 bases, with 5 bases left in between. This CDR3 is 12 amino acids long. Germline assignment: CDR1 MNHNY and CDR2 SVGAGI (reference sequence).

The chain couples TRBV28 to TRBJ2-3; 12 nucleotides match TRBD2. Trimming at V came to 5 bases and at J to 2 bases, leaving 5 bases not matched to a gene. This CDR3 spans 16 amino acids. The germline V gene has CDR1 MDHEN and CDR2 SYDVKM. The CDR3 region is CASSPGLAGYTDTQYF. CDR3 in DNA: TGTGCCAGCAGTCCAGGACTAGCGGGGTACACAGATACGCAGTATTTT. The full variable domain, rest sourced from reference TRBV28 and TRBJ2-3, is DVKVTQSSRYLVKRTGEKVFLECVQDMDHENMFWYRQDPGLGLRLIYFSYDVKMKEKGDIPEGYSVSREKKERFSLILESASTNQTSMYLCASSPGLAGYTDTQYFGPGTRLTVL.

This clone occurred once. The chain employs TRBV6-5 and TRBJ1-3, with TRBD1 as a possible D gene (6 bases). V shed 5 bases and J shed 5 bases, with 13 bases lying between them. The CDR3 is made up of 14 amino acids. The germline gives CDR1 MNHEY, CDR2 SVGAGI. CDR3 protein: CASSPSGQRNTIYF. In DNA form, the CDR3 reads TGTGCCAGCAGTCCCTCCGGACAGCGAAACACCATATATTTT.

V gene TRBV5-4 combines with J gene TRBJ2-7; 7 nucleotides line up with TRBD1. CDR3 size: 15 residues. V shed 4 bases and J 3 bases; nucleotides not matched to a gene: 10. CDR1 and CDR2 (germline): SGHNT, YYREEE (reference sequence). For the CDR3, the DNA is TGTGCCAGCAGCCACTTGACAGGGTTCGGCTACGAGCAGTACTTC. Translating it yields CASSHLTGFGYEQYF.

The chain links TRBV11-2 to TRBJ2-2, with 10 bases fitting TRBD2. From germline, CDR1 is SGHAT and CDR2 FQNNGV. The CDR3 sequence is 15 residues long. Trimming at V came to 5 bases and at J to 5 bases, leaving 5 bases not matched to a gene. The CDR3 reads CASSPSGRGTGELFF. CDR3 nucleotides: TGTGCCAGCAGCCCTAGCGGGAGAGGAACCGGGGAGCTGTTTTTT.

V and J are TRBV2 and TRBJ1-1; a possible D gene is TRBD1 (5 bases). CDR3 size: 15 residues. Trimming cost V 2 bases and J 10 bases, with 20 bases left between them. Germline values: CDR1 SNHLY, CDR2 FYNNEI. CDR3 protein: CASSESRLGGEGAFF. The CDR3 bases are TGTGCCAGCAGTGAAAGTAGGCTGGGAGGGGAAGGAGCTTTCTTT. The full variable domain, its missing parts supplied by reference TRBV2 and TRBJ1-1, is EPEVTQTPSHQVTQMGQEVILRCVPISNHLYFYWYRQILGQKVEFLVSFYNNEISEKSEIFDDQFSVERPDGSNFTLKIRSTKLEDSAMYFCASSESRLGGEGAFFGQGTRLTVV.

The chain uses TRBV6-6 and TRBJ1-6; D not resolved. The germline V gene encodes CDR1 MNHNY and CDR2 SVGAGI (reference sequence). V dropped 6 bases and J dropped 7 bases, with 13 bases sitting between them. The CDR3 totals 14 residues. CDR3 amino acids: CASSRGGWNSPLHF. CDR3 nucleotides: TGTGCCAGCAGCCGCGGAGGGTGGAATTCACCCCTCCACTTT.

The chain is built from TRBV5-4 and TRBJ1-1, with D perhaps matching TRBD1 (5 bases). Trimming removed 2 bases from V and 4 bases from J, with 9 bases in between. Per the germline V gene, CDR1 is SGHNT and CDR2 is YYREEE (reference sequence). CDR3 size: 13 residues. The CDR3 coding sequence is TGTGCCAGCAGCTTTATTCAGGGCACTGAAGCTTTCTTT. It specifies CASSFIQGTEAFF.

CDR3 nucleotide sequence: TGTGCCACCAGCAGGCGGACTAGCGGGGGTTCGGAGACCCAGTACTTC. Protein product: CATSRRTSGGSETQYF. The chain carries TRBV15 and TRBJ2-5, with TRBD2 matching 13 bases. V lost 3 bases and J lost 5; bases outside the gene matches: 6. This CDR3 comprises 16 residues. From germline, CDR1 is LNHNV and CDR2 YYDKDF (reference sequence).

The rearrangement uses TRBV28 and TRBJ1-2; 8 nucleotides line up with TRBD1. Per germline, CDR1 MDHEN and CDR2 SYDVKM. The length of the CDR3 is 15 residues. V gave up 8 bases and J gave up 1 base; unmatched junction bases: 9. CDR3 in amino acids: CASAGYRGINYGYTF. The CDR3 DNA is TGTGCCAGCGCAGGTTACAGGGGGATTAACTATGGCTACACCTTC.

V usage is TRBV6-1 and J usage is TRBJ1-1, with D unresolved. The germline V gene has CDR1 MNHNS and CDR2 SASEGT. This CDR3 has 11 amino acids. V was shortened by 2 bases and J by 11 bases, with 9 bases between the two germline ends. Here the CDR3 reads CASSEFPGAFF. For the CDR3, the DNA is TGTGCCAGCAGTGAATTCCCGGGGGCTTTCTTT.